Listed here are 5 T cell receptor beta chains from one sample, sequenced in a study of T cell repertoires in cytomegalovirus infection. TCRdb called the reads again in MiXCR, with one record for every CDR3 protein. Altogether 900,000 to 950,000 distinct CDR3 sequences are present, approximately 30% being singletons, with the ten largest covering around an eighth. These receptors' antigens are unknown. The sequencing used cultured CD8+ T cells from PBMCs, collected from culture after CMV antigen stimulation. The receptors were sampled from a human donor in good health (CMV status not recorded). Some clones in this sample may be carry-over from other donors' samples.

The rearrangement uses TRBV6-6 and TRBJ1-1; no clear D. CDR1 and CDR2 (germline): MNHNY, SVGAGI (reference sequence). This CDR3 is built from 13 residues. V dropped 8 bases and J dropped 8 bases, with 18 bases sitting between them. CDR3 sequence: CASQLASAWEAFF. CDR3 DNA sequence: TGTGCCAGCCAGCTGGCTTCTGCGTGGGAAGCTTTCTTT.

The gene calls are TRBV14 and TRBJ2-4; D is ambiguous. Germline lookup yields CDR1 SGHDN and CDR2 FVKESK. V was shortened by 6 bases and J by 8 bases, with 17 bases between the two germline ends. The CDR3 totals 14 residues. CDR3 in amino acids: CASRLTGGRDIQYF. The CDR3 DNA reads TGTGCCAGCAGGCTTACTGGTGGTCGTGACATTCAGTACTTC.

The rearrangement uses TRBV6-1 and TRBJ2-7, with D possibly being TRBD1 or TRBD2 (7 bases each). CDR1 and CDR2 from the germline V gene are MNHNS and SASEGT. The CDR3 is made up of 15 amino acids. V was clipped by 5 bases and J by 0 bases, with 14 bases between them. Here the CDR3 reads CASSSSGTASYEQYF. The CDR3 DNA reads TGTGCCAGCAGTTCAAGCGGGACAGCCTCCTACGAGCAGTACTTC.

This clonotype has more than one count but fewer than ten. The chain employs TRBV7-6 and TRBJ2-6, with D uncertain. This CDR3 comprises 17 residues. V dropped 2 bases and J dropped 2 bases, with 13 bases sitting between them. The V gene's germline CDR1 is SGHVS and CDR2 FNYEAQ. This CDR3 is CASSLITISPGANVLTF. The CDR3 DNA follows: TGTGCCAGCAGCTTAATAACTATCAGCCCTGGGGCCAACGTCCTGACTTTC.

The rearrangement uses TRBV7-2 and TRBJ1-2; 9 bases agree with TRBD1. Germline lookup yields CDR1 SGHTA and CDR2 FQGNSA. This CDR3 is built from 16 residues. V was clipped by 1 base and J by 2 bases; unmatched bases: 5. CDR3 residues: CASSLGDREANYGYTF. CDR3 nucleotides: TGTGCCAGCAGCTTAGGGGACAGGGAGGCCAACTATGGCTACACCTTC. Filled out from reference TRBV7-2 and TRBJ1-2, the complete variable domain reads GAGVSQSPSNKVTEKGKDVELRCDPISGHTALYWYRQSLGQGLEFLIYFQGNSAPDKSGLPSDRFSAERTGGSVSTLTIQRTQQEDSAVYLCASSLGDREANYGYTFGSGTRLTVV.